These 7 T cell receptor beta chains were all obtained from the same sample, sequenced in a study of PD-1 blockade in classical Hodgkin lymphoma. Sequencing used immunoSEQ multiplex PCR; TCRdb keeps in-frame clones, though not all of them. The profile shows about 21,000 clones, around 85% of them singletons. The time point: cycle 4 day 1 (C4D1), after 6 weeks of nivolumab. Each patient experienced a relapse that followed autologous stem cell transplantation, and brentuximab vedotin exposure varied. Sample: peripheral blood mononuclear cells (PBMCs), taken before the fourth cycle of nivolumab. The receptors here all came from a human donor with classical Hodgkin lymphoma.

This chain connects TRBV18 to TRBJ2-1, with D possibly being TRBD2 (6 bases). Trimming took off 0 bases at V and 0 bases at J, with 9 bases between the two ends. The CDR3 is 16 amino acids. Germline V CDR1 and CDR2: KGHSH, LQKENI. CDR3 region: CASSPPHGSSYNEQFF. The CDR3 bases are TGTGCCAGCTCACCACCGCACGGGAGCTCCTACAATGAGCAGTTCTTC.

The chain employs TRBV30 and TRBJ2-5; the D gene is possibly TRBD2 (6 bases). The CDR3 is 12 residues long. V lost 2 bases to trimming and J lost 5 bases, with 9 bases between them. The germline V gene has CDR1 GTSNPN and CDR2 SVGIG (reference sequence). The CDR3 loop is CAWSWGEETQYF. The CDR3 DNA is TGTGCCTGGAGTTGGGGGGAGGAGACCCAGTACTTC. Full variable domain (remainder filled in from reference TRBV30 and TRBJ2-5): SQTIHQWPATLVQPVGSPLSLECTVEGTSNPNLYWYRQAAGRGLQLLFYSVGIGQISSEVPQNLSASRPQDRQFILSSKKLLLSDSGFYLCAWSWGEETQYFGPGTRLLVL.

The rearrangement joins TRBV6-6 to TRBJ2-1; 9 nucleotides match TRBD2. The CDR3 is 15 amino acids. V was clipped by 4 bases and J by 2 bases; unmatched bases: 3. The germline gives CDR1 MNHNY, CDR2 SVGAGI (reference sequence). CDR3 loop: CASSFLAGAYNEQFF. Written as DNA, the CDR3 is TGTGCCAGCAGTTTCTTAGCGGGGGCCTACAATGAGCAGTTCTTC.

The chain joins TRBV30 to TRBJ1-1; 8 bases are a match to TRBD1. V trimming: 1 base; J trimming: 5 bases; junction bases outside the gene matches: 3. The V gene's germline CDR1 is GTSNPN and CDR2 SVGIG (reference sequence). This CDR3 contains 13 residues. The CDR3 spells CAWSETGETEAFF. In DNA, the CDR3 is TGTGCCTGGAGTGAGACAGGGGAGACTGAAGCTTTCTTT.

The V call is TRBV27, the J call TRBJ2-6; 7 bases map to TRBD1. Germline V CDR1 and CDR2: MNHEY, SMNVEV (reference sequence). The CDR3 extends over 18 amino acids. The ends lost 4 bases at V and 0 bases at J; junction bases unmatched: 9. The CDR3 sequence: CASSSRGTSYSGANVLTF. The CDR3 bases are TGTGCCAGCAGTTCCAGGGGGACCTCCTACTCTGGGGCCAACGTCCTGACTTTC.

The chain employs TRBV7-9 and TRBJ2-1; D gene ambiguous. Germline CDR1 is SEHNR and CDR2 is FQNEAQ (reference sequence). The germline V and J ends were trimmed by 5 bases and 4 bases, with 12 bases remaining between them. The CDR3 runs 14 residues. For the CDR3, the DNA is TGTGCCAGCAGCCGCCCCTCGGAATACAATGAGCAGTTCTTC. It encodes CASSRPSEYNEQFF.

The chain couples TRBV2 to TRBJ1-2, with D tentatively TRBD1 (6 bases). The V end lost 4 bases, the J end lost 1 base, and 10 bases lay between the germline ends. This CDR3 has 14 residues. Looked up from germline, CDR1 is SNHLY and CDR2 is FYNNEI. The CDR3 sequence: CASSVRTDNYGYTF. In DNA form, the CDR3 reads TGTGCCAGCAGTGTCAGGACAGATAACTATGGCTACACCTTC.